The 9 T cell receptor beta chains reported below all come from one sample, sequenced in a study of blood T cell repertoires in COVID-19. The method was immunoSEQ multiplex PCR; TCRdb's version includes in-frame clones alone and lacks a portion of them. The table lists 75,000 to 100,000 clones, over 70% of them singletons. Sequencing used peripheral blood. These receptor sequences come from a woman aged 80 or older with acute or convalescent COVID-19.

The chain carries TRBV5-6 and TRBJ1-6; D ambiguous. V was shortened by 2 bases and J by 6 bases, with 18 bases between the two germline ends. Germline CDR1 reads SGHDT; CDR2 reads YYEEEE. CDR3 size: 17 residues. CDR3 protein: CASSFRGLSNFNSPLHF. The DNA of the CDR3 is TGTGCCAGCAGCTTTCGCGGGCTCTCCAACTTTAATTCACCCCTCCACTTT.

V and J are TRBV28 and TRBJ1-1, with D hard to call. The CDR3 is 11 amino acids. Germline assignment: CDR1 MDHEN and CDR2 SYDVKM. Trimming cost V 8 bases and J 0 bases, with 4 bases left between them. CDR3 DNA: TGTGCCAGCGTTATGAACACTGAAGCTTTCTTT. Residues: CASVMNTEAFF. Complete variable domain (other parts from reference TRBV28 and TRBJ1-1): DVKVTQSSRYLVKRTGEKVFLECVQDMDHENMFWYRQDPGLGLRLIYFSYDVKMKEKGDIPEGYSVSREKKERFSLILESASTNQTSMYLCASVMNTEAFFGQGTRLTVV.

This clone came up once. The chain has TRBV3-1 (or the pseudogene TRBV3-2) and TRBJ1-5; TRBD1 matches at 7 bases. This CDR3 comprises 14 residues. CDR1 is LGHDT and CDR2 is YNNKEL in the germline V gene (reference sequence). V dropped 4 bases and J dropped 6; count of bases not matched to a gene: 6. CDR3 sequence (DNA): TGTGCCAGCAGCCCAGTCGAGGGGGCTCAGCCCCAGCATTTT. Its protein product is CASSPVEGAQPQHF.

The chain couples TRBV11-2 to TRBJ2-2; 13 bases align to TRBD2. The CDR3 has 18 residues. Germline CDR1 and CDR2: SGHAT and FQNNGV. V was pared by 5 bases and J by 0 bases, with 6 bases of the junction left unmatched. Here the CDR3 DNA reads TGTGCCAGCAGCGTAGGGACTAGCGGGGATACGAACACCGGGGAGCTGTTTTTT. Translated, it gives CASSVGTSGDTNTGELFF.

This sequence joins TRBV29-1 and TRBJ2-1, with 11 positions matching TRBD1. The junction had 7 bases not matched to a gene; V was cut back by 7 bases and J by 2 bases. The CDR3 extends over 15 amino acids. Germline values: CDR1 SQVTM, CDR2 ANQGSEA. CDR3 in amino acids: CSADRTGGAYNEQFF. DNA of the CDR3: TGCAGCGCCGACAGGACAGGGGGCGCCTACAATGAGCAGTTCTTC.

The chain links TRBV6-5 to TRBJ2-5; TRBD2 aligns across 8 bases. Germline-derived CDR1 and CDR2 are MNHEY and SVGAGI. Losses at the gene ends were 0 bases for V and 1 base for J; bases not matched to a gene: 1. This CDR3 is built from 15 residues. The CDR3 reads CASSYSGTSQETQYF. The CDR3 coding sequence is TGTGCCAGCAGTTACTCCGGGACTAGCCAAGAGACCCAGTACTTC.

In the case of this clone: One end of the junction does not line up with germline, which may come from a read error. The gene calls are TRBV28 and TRBJ2-4, with 7 bases fitting TRBD2. The CDR3 is made up of 14 amino acids. The germline V gene encodes CDR1 MDHEN and CDR2 SYDVKM. The CDR3: CASSSPSYGPGGNF. CDR3 DNA: TGTGCCAGCAGTTCGCCCTCTTATGGACCCGGGGGGAACTTC.

The chain combines TRBV30 with TRBJ1-1; maybe TRBD1 (6 bases). Germline V lookup: CDR1 GTSNPN, CDR2 SVGIG (reference sequence). V was trimmed by 0 bases and J by 1 base, leaving 6 bases between them. This CDR3 has 13 amino acids. CDR3 DNA: TGTGCCTGGAGTGTAGGGGGGAACACTGAAGCTTTCTTT. The encoded protein is CAWSVGGNTEAFF.

The gene calls are TRBV5-8 and TRBJ2-3; D perhaps matches TRBD2 (7 bases). Germline-derived CDR1 and CDR2 are SGHTS and YDEGEE. V was pared by 0 bases and J by 5 bases, with 16 bases between. The CDR3 covers 16 residues. The CDR3: CASSLGDRGAQDTQYF. CDR3 DNA sequence: TGTGCCAGCAGCTTGGGGGACCGGGGGGCCCAAGATACGCAGTATTTT.